Following are 32 T cell receptor beta chains from one sample sequenced in a study of read filtering for tumor transcriptome and immune sequencing. Molecular barcoded adaptors covering alpha/delta and beta/gamma chains were used on 400 to 450 ng RNA. Each CDR3 protein is one row after TCRdb ran MiXCR on the reads. Of roughly 69,000 distinct CDR3 sequences listed, about 15% are singletons. Source material: a population of CD138-negative cells sorted from bone marrow. These receptors all come from a donor at least 40 years old with multiple myeloma.

This clonotype was seen a handful of times. The V and J genes are TRBV5-1 and TRBJ2-1, with TRBD2 as a possible D gene (6 bases). The CDR3 sequence is 15 residues long. Germline V gives CDR1 SGHRS, CDR2 YFSETQ. Trimming removed 4 bases at V and 1 base at J, with 12 bases between. Here the CDR3 reads CASSQVAGSYNEQFF. CDR3 DNA: TGCGCCAGCAGCCAAGTTGCGGGATCCTACAATGAGCAGTTCTTC.

This clonotype has at least ten counts. The V call is TRBV7-3, the J call TRBJ1-1; D perhaps matches TRBD1 (5 bases). Germline V gene sequence: CDR1 SGHTA, CDR2 FQGTGA. This CDR3 is built from 13 residues. The V end lost 2 bases, the J end lost 6 bases, and 10 bases lay between the germline ends. The CDR3 spells CASSLGGLPEAFF. Here the CDR3 DNA reads TGTGCCAGCAGCTTAGGGGGACTACCTGAAGCTTTCTTT.

This clonotype was recorded at least ten times. The genes are TRBV24-1 and TRBJ1-1; a weak D match, TRBD1 (6 bases). The V gene's germline CDR1 is KGHDR and CDR2 SFDVKD. Trimming shortened V by 4 bases and J by 6 bases, and 11 bases separated the two germline ends. The CDR3 is 13 residues long. The CDR3: CATSDQDRPEAFF. CDR3 nucleotides: TGTGCCACCAGTGACCAAGACAGGCCTGAAGCTTTCTTT.

This clonotype was found many times. The V call is TRBV20-1, the J call TRBJ2-1; no definite D call. Per germline, CDR1 DFQATT and CDR2 SNEGSKA (reference sequence). The CDR3 consists of 12 residues. Trimming pared 1 base from V and 5 bases from J, leaving 6 bases between. Here the CDR3 reads CSARAANNEQFF. CDR3 DNA sequence: TGCAGTGCTAGAGCTGCAAACAATGAGCAGTTCTTC.

A note on this clonotype: This may be a read error, as it is one base from a much larger clone. The chain carries TRBV7-2 and TRBJ1-5; TRBD1 aligns across 7 bases. The CDR3 extends over 15 amino acids. Germline assignment: CDR1 SGHTA and CDR2 FQGNSA. CDR3 in amino acids: CASSFREGGNQSQHF. The CDR3 DNA is TGTGCCAGCAGCTTCCGAGAAGGGGGCAATCAGTCCCAGCATTTT. Full variable domain (outside the CDR3, taken from reference TRBV7-2 and TRBJ1-5): GAGVSQSPSNKVTEKGKDVELRCDPISGHTALYWYRQSLGQGLEFLIYFQGNSAPDKSGLPSDRFSAERTGGSVSTLTIQRTQQEDSAVYLCASSFREGGNQSQHFGDGTRLSIL.

This clonotype was detected ten times or more. The J gene is TRBJ2-7, the V gene TRBV27, with D perhaps given as TRBD1 or TRBD2 (5 bases each). Between the trimmed V and J ends, which lost 6 bases and 6 bases, there was a span of 18 bases. The length of the CDR3 is 14 residues. Germline CDR1 reads MNHEY; CDR2 reads SMNVEV (reference sequence). The CDR3 loop reads CASSRDQKAGEQYF. CDR3 DNA: TGTGCCAGCAGCCGGGACCAGAAGGCGGGCGAGCAGTACTTC.

This clonotype appeared many times. The chain is built from TRBV20-1 and TRBJ2-3; tentatively, D is TRBD1 (5 bases). This CDR3 region has 14 residues. Germline V lookup: CDR1 DFQATT, CDR2 SNEGSKA (reference sequence). V lost 1 base to trimming and J lost 5 bases, with 13 bases between them. CDR3 bases: TGCAGTGCTAGAGGACAGCTCCCGATAGATACGCAGTATTTT. Translation gives CSARGQLPIDTQYF.

This clonotype was counted many times. The chain couples TRBV5-1 to TRBJ2-1; D may be TRBD2 (5 bases). This CDR3 spans 13 amino acids. Germline CDR1 SGHRS, CDR2 YFSETQ. V gave up 0 bases and J gave up 7 bases, with 8 bases separating them. CDR3 in amino acids: CASSLGPGNEQFF. CDR3 DNA: TGCGCCAGCAGCTTGGGTCCGGGGAATGAGCAGTTCTTC. The whole variable domain, filled in from reference TRBV5-1 and TRBJ2-1, reads KAGVTQTPRYLIKTRGQQVTLSCSPISGHRSVSWYQQTPGQGLQFLFEYFSETQRNKGNFPGRFSGRQFSNSRSEMNVSTLELGDSALYLCASSLGPGNEQFFGPGTRLTVL.

In this sample, this clonotype turned up many times. V and J are TRBV20-1 and TRBJ2-7; 7 bases map to TRBD1. V gave up 3 bases and J gave up 5 bases; unmatched junction bases: 10. The CDR3 loop spans 14 amino acids. Germline-derived CDR1 and CDR2 are DFQATT and SNEGSKA (reference sequence). CDR3 nucleotide sequence: TGCAGTGCTAGCAGGACAGGCGTTAACAACGAGCAGTACTTC. Its protein is CSASRTGVNNEQYF.

For this clonotype: A much larger clone lies a single base off, so this may be a read error. This chain links TRBV6-5 with TRBJ2-7, with 9 positions matching TRBD2. The CDR3 contains 12 residues. From germline, CDR1 is MNHEY and CDR2 SVGAGI. The CDR3 is CATGTSRNERYF. CDR3 coding DNA: TGTGCCACCGGGACTAGCAGAAACGAGCGGTACTTC.

This chain uses TRBV3-1 with TRBJ2-1, with a tentative D call TRBD2 (5 bases). V lost 1 base and J 6 bases, leaving 10 bases between the germline ends. CDR1 and CDR2 from the germline V gene are LGHDT and YNNKEL (reference sequence). This CDR3 region has 14 residues. The CDR3, as DNA: TGTGCCAGCAGCCAAGGTTGGAGGAGCAATGAGCAGTTCTTC. Translation gives CASSQGWRSNEQFF.

This clonotype was observed many times. This rearrangement joins TRBV20-1 to TRBJ2-4, with 7 positions matching TRBD1. Germline-derived CDR1 and CDR2 are DFQATT and SNEGSKA (reference sequence). The CDR3 extends over 14 amino acids. Losses at the gene ends were 6 bases for V and 8 bases for J; bases not matched to a gene: 13. The CDR3 loop reads CSAATDRPLDIQYF. For the CDR3, the DNA is TGCAGTGCCGCGACGGACAGGCCTCTCGACATTCAGTACTTC.

This clonotype has ten or more counts. The chain employs TRBV7-9 and TRBJ2-5; tentative D call: TRBD1 (6 bases). The CDR3 covers 16 residues. Trimming shortened V by 5 bases and J by 3 bases, and 19 bases separated the two germline ends. Germline CDR1 SEHNR, CDR2 FQNEAQ (reference sequence). In nucleotides, the CDR3 is TGTGCCAGCAGCGGGCGACAGGTTTCGCAGAAAGAGACCCAGTACTTC. This encodes CASSGRQVSQKETQYF.

This clonotype occurred many times. The chain recombines TRBV29-1 with TRBJ2-5, with 8 bases that match TRBD2. Unmatched junction bases numbered 7, after V lost 2 bases and J lost 2 bases. From germline, CDR1 is SQVTM and CDR2 ANQGSEA. The CDR3 has 15 amino acids. In DNA, the CDR3 is TGCAGCGTTGAAAGAGTACTAGCGGAGCAAGAGACCCAGTACTTC. As protein: CSVERVLAEQETQYF.

This clonotype turned up a few times. This chain connects TRBV6-5 to TRBJ2-7; D may be TRBD2 (5 bases). There are 15 residues in the CDR3. Germline assignment: CDR1 MNHEY and CDR2 SVGAGI. The V and J ends lost 0 bases and 5 bases respectively, with 14 bases between them. CDR3 region: CASSYSPSYGHEQYF. The CDR3 nucleotides are TGTGCCAGCAGTTACTCGCCTAGCTATGGTCACGAGCAGTACTTC.

The gene calls are TRBV7-9 and TRBJ2-2, with D unclear. There are 16 residues in the CDR3. Trimming took off 3 bases at V and 4 bases at J, with 15 bases between the two ends. The germline V gene encodes CDR1 SEHNR and CDR2 FQNEAQ (reference sequence). CDR3 DNA sequence: TGTGCCAGCAGCTTCAGAACACCGCGAGGCACCGGGGAGCTGTTTTTT. Protein product: CASSFRTPRGTGELFF.

The rearrangement joins TRBV18 to TRBJ2-7, with TRBD1 matching over 8 bases. Germline V gene data show CDR1 as KGHSH and CDR2 as LQKENI. Trimming cost V 6 bases and J 7 bases; bases outside gene matches: 5. The CDR3 loop spans 12 amino acids. DNA for the CDR3: TGTGCCAGCTCCGACAGGGGTCGGGAGCAGTACTTC. This encodes CASSDRGREQYF. The full variable domain, rest sourced from reference TRBV18 and TRBJ2-7, is NAGVMQNPRHLVRRRGQEARLRCSPMKGHSHVYWYRQLPEEGLKFMVYLQKENIIDESGMPKERFSAEFPKEGPSILRIQQVVRGDSAAYFCASSDRGREQYFGPGTRLTVT.

The table lists this clonotype with many counts. The CDR3 DNA reads as TGCAGCGTTGCCCCCCCTGACAGTAACTATGGCTACACCTTC. Amino acids: CSVAPPDSNYGYTF. The chain combines TRBV29-1 with TRBJ1-2; D possibly corresponds to TRBD1 (5 bases). Trimming took off 4 bases at V and 1 base at J, with 13 bases between the two ends. The CDR3 is 14 amino acids. Germline values: CDR1 SQVTM, CDR2 ANQGSEA.

With regard to this clonotype: Without the conserved terminal phenylalanine or tryptophan, this CDR3 likely stems from a read error. The rearrangement uses TRBV29-1 and TRBJ1-1, with D perhaps TRBD1 (5 bases). The CDR3 sequence is 10 residues long. Trimming removed 5 bases from V and 10 bases from J, with 11 bases in between. In germline, CDR1 is SQVTM, CDR2 ANQGSEA. CDR3 nucleotides: TGCAGCGTTCGGGGCGCTGGAGCTTTCCTT. Translating it yields CSVRGAGAFL.

As concerns this clonotype: Compared with germline, one end of the junction differs, possibly owing to a read error. This chain joins TRBV20-1 and TRBJ2-2, with 10 bases aligning to TRBD2. Germline V lookup: CDR1 DFQATT, CDR2 SNEGSKA (reference sequence). This CDR3 is 14 amino acids long. The CDR3 DNA is TGCAGTGCTAGACTAGCGGGAGATCACGGGGGGCTGTTTTTT. Its protein is CSARLAGDHGGLFF.

This clonotype has a handful of counts. V and J are TRBV5-5 and TRBJ1-1; D may be TRBD1 (5 bases). V was cut by 4 bases and J by 3 bases, with 13 bases left in between. Germline V gene lookup returns CDR1 SGHKS and CDR2 YYEKEE (reference sequence). The CDR3 runs 14 residues. The CDR3 is CASSLQDRYTEAFF. The CDR3 DNA sequence: TGTGCCAGCAGCCTTCAAGACAGATACACTGAAGCTTTCTTT. Drawing the rest from reference TRBV5-5 and TRBJ1-1, the complete variable domain is DAGVTQSPTHLIKTRGQQVTLRCSPISGHKSVSWYQQVLGQGPQFIFQYYEKEERGRGNFPDRFSARQFPNYSSELNVNALLLGDSALYLCASSLQDRYTEAFFGQGTRLTVV.

Concerning this clonotype itself: A clone one base away is much larger, so this may be a read error. The chain has TRBV12-3 or TRBV12-4 and TRBJ1-2, with a possible D match to TRBD1 (6 bases). Between the trimmed V and J ends, which lost 6 bases and 0 bases, there was a span of 17 bases. The CDR3 sequence is 16 residues long. The CDR3 here is CASRVGQGTPNYGYTF. The CDR3 DNA is TGTGCCAGCAGGGTCGGCCAGGGGACACCTAACTATGGCTACACCTTC.

This clonotype occurred many times. The V call is TRBV7-3, the J call TRBJ2-2; D uncertain. Germline V CDR1 and CDR2: SGHTA, FQGTGA. CDR3 length: 12 amino acids. Trimming removed 4 bases from V and 2 bases from J, with 2 bases in between. DNA for the CDR3: TGTGCCAGCAGCTCAAACACCGGGGAGCTGTTTTTT. Protein: CASSSNTGELFF. The full variable domain, rest sourced from reference TRBV7-3 and TRBJ2-2, is GAGVSQTPSNKVTEKGKYVELRCDPISGHTALYWYRQSLGQGPEFLIYFQGTGAADDSGLPNDRFFAVRPEGSVSTLKIQRTERGDSAVYLCASSSNTGELFFGEGSRLTVL.

In its sample, this clonotype was seen many times. The chain has TRBV28 and TRBJ2-7, with 7 bases that match TRBD2. Per the germline V gene, CDR1 is MDHEN and CDR2 is SYDVKM. J gave up 7 bases and V 3 bases, and 3 bases lay outside the gene matches. This CDR3 is 12 amino acids long. The chain's CDR3 is CASSFPSGEQYF. CDR3 nucleotides: TGTGCCAGCAGTTTCCCTAGCGGAGAGCAGTACTTC.

In this sample, this clonotype turned up a few times. A read error may be the cause here, since a much bigger clone is one base away. No conserved phenylalanine or tryptophan is present at the end of the CDR3, so a read error is the likely explanation. V and J are TRBV29-1 and TRBJ1-1; 9 positions agree with TRBD1. The germline V gene has CDR1 SQVTM and CDR2 ANQGSEA. The CDR3 is 11 amino acids. Trimming at V came to 6 bases and at J to 7 bases, leaving 3 bases not matched to a gene. The CDR3 loop is CSVGQGYEAFL. CDR3 DNA: TGCAGCGTGGGACAGGGCTATGAAGCTTTCCTT.

This clonotype was detected only a few times. V and J are TRBV7-6 and TRBJ2-3, with TRBD2 matching 9 bases. The CDR3 has 15 amino acids. The V and J ends lost 1 base and 4 bases, in that order; junction bases with no gene match: 3. Germline V gene data show CDR1 as SGHVS and CDR2 as FNYEAQ. This CDR3 reads CASSLVAGAADTQYF. DNA for the CDR3: TGTGCCAGCAGCTTAGTAGCGGGGGCAGCAGATACGCAGTATTTT.

This clonotype was detected many times. The chain recombines TRBV20-1 with TRBJ2-3; no definite D call. Germline lookup yields CDR1 DFQATT and CDR2 SNEGSKA (reference sequence). V lost 0 bases to trimming and J lost 2 bases, with 0 bases between them. CDR3 length: 11 residues. CDR3 nucleotides: TGCAGTGCTAGAGACACAGATACGCAGTATTTT. It yields the protein CSARDTDTQYF.

This clonotype appeared many times. This chain connects TRBV7-3 to TRBJ2-2; possibly TRBD2 for D (6 bases). Germline lookup yields CDR1 SGHTA and CDR2 FQGTGA. This CDR3 is 16 amino acids long. Between the trimmed V and J ends, which lost 5 bases and 6 bases, there was a span of 19 bases. The CDR3 DNA sequence: TGTGCCAGCAGCCCCAAAGCGGGTTCCCAGGCCGGGGAGCTGTTTTTT. Its translation is CASSPKAGSQAGELFF. The variable domain in full, completed from reference TRBV7-3 and TRBJ2-2, reads GAGVSQTPSNKVTEKGKYVELRCDPISGHTALYWYRQSLGQGPEFLIYFQGTGAADDSGLPNDRFFAVRPEGSVSTLKIQRTERGDSAVYLCASSPKAGSQAGELFFGEGSRLTVL.

This clonotype was detected ten times or more. CDR3 sequence reads: CASSRSISQGNEKLFF. CDR3 nucleotides: TGTGCCAGCAGCCGATCCATTTCACAGGGAAATGAAAAACTGTTTTTT. The gene calls are TRBV7-2 and TRBJ1-4; D perhaps matches TRBD1 (6 bases). Between the trimmed V and J ends, which lost 5 bases and 5 bases, there was a span of 18 bases. This CDR3 spans 16 amino acids. Germline loops: CDR1 SGHTA, CDR2 FQGNSA.

This clonotype was detected only a few times. The chain couples TRBV14 to TRBJ1-3; D is unclear. The germline V gene encodes CDR1 SGHDN and CDR2 FVKESK. Trimming cost V 1 base and J 4 bases, with 20 bases left between them. This CDR3 contains 18 residues. CDR3 coding DNA: TGTGCCAGCAGCCAAGCGCACCCTTCGGGAGTTAACGGAAACACCATATATTTT. Translation gives CASSQAHPSGVNGNTIYF.

On this clonotype: A much larger clone lies a single base off, so this may be a read error. This chain joins TRBV6-5 and TRBJ2-2, with D perhaps TRBD2 (5 bases). Germline V gives CDR1 MNHEY, CDR2 SVGAGI. Trimming left V 4 bases short and J 4 bases short, with 10 bases between. CDR3 size: 14 residues. The CDR3 reads CASSSDGVTGELFF. CDR3 DNA: TGTGCCAGCAGTTCCGACGGGGTCACCGGGGAGCTGTTTTTT.

This clonotype was picked up many times. The chain uses TRBV5-1 and TRBJ2-7; D is unclear. Trimming cost V 0 bases and J 5 bases, with 3 bases left between them. CDR1 is SGHRS and CDR2 is YFSETQ in the germline V gene. This CDR3 spans 11 amino acids. CDR3 coding DNA: TGCGCCAGCAGCTTGGCCAACGAGCAGTACTTC. Its translation: CASSLANEQYF.